The 9 T cell receptor beta chains given below trace back to one sample, sequenced in a study of T cell repertoires in cytomegalovirus infection. One entry per CDR3 protein, called by TCRdb with MiXCR from the reads. The repertoire holds 500,000 or so distinct CDR3 sequences, with 15% to 20% as singletons. The sample comprised CD8+ T cells from PBMCs. The receptors were sampled from a human donor in good health (CMV status not recorded). Some clones in this sample may be carry-over from other donors' samples.

This chain joins TRBV6-5 and TRBJ1-2; no clear D gene. Per the germline V gene, CDR1 is MNHEY and CDR2 is SVGAGI. The V end lost 0 bases, the J end lost 12 bases, and 14 bases lay between the germline ends. CDR3 length equals 13 residues. In nucleotides, the CDR3 is TGTGCCAGCAGTTACTCCGCCCGGGCCTCGGACACCTTC. It codes for CASSYSARASDTF.

This clonotype was seen repeatedly, ten times or more. The CDR3 DNA reads TGCGCCAGCAGCCTACCCGAACCCGGGGCCAACGTCCTGACTTTC. It is translated as CASSLPEPGANVLTF. This chain links TRBV4-1 with TRBJ2-6, with D hard to call. In germline, CDR1 is MGHRA, CDR2 YSYEKL. The CDR3 has 15 amino acids. Trimming stripped 4 bases from V and 4 bases from J, with 11 bases between.

The sample holds many counts of this clonotype. The chain employs TRBV7-6 and TRBJ2-7, with TRBD2 matching 9 bases. The CDR3 totals 18 residues. Germline V gene lookup returns CDR1 SGHVS and CDR2 FNYEAQ. The V segment lost 5 bases and the J segment 2 bases; nucleotides outside the gene matches: 16. The CDR3 DNA reads as TGTGCCAGCAGCGAGCTAGGCTACGGCGCTAGCGGGGCCTACGAGCAGTACTTC. Translated, it gives CASSELGYGASGAYEQYF.

The J gene is TRBJ1-1, the V gene TRBV16; no firm D call. Germline V CDR1 and CDR2: KGHSY, FQNENV. This CDR3 has 14 residues. V was clipped by 4 bases and J by 3 bases, with 12 bases between them. The DNA of the CDR3 is TGTGCCAGCAGCCGGAACCGAGTCGACACTGAAGCTTTCTTT. Protein: CASSRNRVDTEAFF.

This clonotype was seen at least ten times. The chain joins TRBV6-1 to TRBJ2-2; unclear D gene. V lost 8 bases, J lost 10 bases, and 8 bases lay in between. From germline, CDR1 is MNHNS and CDR2 SASEGT. The CDR3 contains 10 residues. CDR3 in DNA: TGTGCCAGCCTGGGGAAGGAGCTGTTTTTT. Protein: CASLGKELFF.

This clonotype has only a few counts. The chain joins TRBV20-1 to TRBJ2-1, with TRBD1 as a possible D gene (6 bases). Trimming left V 4 bases short and J 7 bases short, with 23 bases between. Looked up from germline, CDR1 is DFQATT and CDR2 is SNEGSKA (reference sequence). The CDR3 spans 16 residues. CDR3: CSATTNDYRDRNEQFF. The CDR3, as DNA: TGCAGTGCTACAACTAACGACTACAGGGATCGGAATGAGCAGTTCTTC.

This clonotype was found many times. This chain connects TRBV28 to TRBJ2-1; 8 nucleotides line up with TRBD2. Unmatched junction bases numbered 7, after V lost 5 bases and J lost 1 base. Germline CDR1 is MDHEN and CDR2 is SYDVKM. This CDR3 contains 16 residues. CDR3 protein: CASSAPGGGSYNEQFF. CDR3 in DNA: TGTGCCAGCAGTGCCCCCGGGGGGGGATCCTACAATGAGCAGTTCTTC.

The rearrangement joins TRBV19 to TRBJ2-7; TRBD2 is a possible D gene (6 bases). Per germline, CDR1 LNHDA and CDR2 SQIVND (reference sequence). V was clipped by 7 bases and J by 0 bases, with 22 bases between them. This CDR3 comprises 17 residues. CDR3 DNA: TGTGCCAGTACCTCCAAGGGCCGGGACTCCAGCTCCTACGAGCAGTACTTC. This sequence encodes CASTSKGRDSSSYEQYF.

This clonotype was picked up many times. The chain employs TRBV7-9 and TRBJ1-4, with D tentatively TRBD1 (5 bases). Trimming took 6 bases from V and 0 from J, leaving 11 bases between them. The germline CDR1 and CDR2 sequences are SEHNR and FQNEAQ (reference sequence). The CDR3 runs 15 residues. The CDR3 is CASRSDSATNEKLFF. CDR3 sequence (DNA): TGTGCCAGCAGGTCCGACAGTGCAACTAATGAAAAACTGTTTTTT.